This paragraph reports one T cell receptor (beta chain). This record belongs to a study of blood T cell repertoires in COVID-19. Study-level background: Specimens from acute and convalescent COVID-19 originated in the United States, Italy and Spain. T cells, B-cell-depleted T cells, or PBMCs supplied cDNA or gDNA.

Original handling: It was from reference gene primer amplification that nucleated cell counts were estimated. TCRdb keeps only in-frame clones here, not all; method: immunoSEQ multiplex PCR. That table furnishes V, J and clone size, whereas the DNA furnished D and trimming. This sample has around 100,000 clones, with around nine tenths found just once. After removal of 2 bases from V and 7 bases from J, the junction contained 10 bases not matched to a gene. This CDR3 region has 16 residues. CDR1 is SGHVS, CDR2 FNYEAQ, per germline. This TCR derives from a human donor in a cohort sampled during active COVID-19. The rearrangement links TRBV7-6 to TRBJ2-1, with TRBD1 matching 8 bases. Material: peripheral blood. This CDR3 reads CASSLIVPTGANEQFF. The CDR3 DNA reads TGTGCCAGCAGCTTAATCGTCCCGACAGGGGCGAATGAGCAGTTCTTC.